Listed below are T cell receptor beta chains from one sample, sequenced in a study of cytomegalovirus exposure and HLA in healthy donors. Produced via immunoSEQ multiplex PCR; TCRdb's table is partial and in-frame only. The sample records 81,000 or so clones, 62% being singletons. What was sequenced was PBMCs. These receptors came from a woman in her thirties in good health and CMV-seropositive. CDR3s include the opening cysteine and the closing phenylalanine or tryptophan. The order of the fields is CDR3 DNA, CDR3 protein, V gene, J gene, clone size, D gene. The D gene is left open where the match is weak. For some rows the clone size is stated as once, few or many, or as a class when expanded; others skip it.

cdr3_nt: TGTGCCTGGACCCCAGGGGTCAATTCACCCCTCCACTTT
cdr3_aa: CAWTPGVNSPLHF
v_call: TRBV30
j_call: TRBJ1-6
clone_size: NA
d_call: NA

cdr3_nt: TGTGCCAGTACCCTTAACCCGACAGCTAACTATGGCTACACCTTC
cdr3_aa: CASTLNPTANYGYTF
v_call: TRBV19
j_call: TRBJ1-2
clone_size: few
d_call: NA

cdr3_nt: TGTGCCAGCAGTTTTTTGGCGGGGGGCTTACAAGAGACCCAGTACTTC
cdr3_aa: CASSFLAGGLQETQYF
v_call: TRBV27
j_call: TRBJ2-5
clone_size: NA
d_call: TRBD2

cdr3_nt: TGCGCCAGCAGCTGGGGGGGGGACCGCGGGGAGCTGTTTTTT
cdr3_aa: CASSWGGDRGELFF
v_call: TRBV5-1
j_call: TRBJ2-2
clone_size: NA
d_call: TRBD2

cdr3_nt: TGTGCCAGTAGTTCCAAGACAGGGGTAGGATCTGAAGCTTTCTTT
cdr3_aa: CASSSKTGVGSEAFF
v_call: TRBV19
j_call: TRBJ1-1
clone_size: NA
d_call: TRBD1

cdr3_nt: TGTGCCAGCAGCTCGCAACCGGGACAGGGCCTGTACTTC
cdr3_aa: CASSSQPGQGLYF
v_call: TRBV7-2
j_call: TRBJ2-5
clone_size: few
d_call: TRBD1

cdr3_nt: TGTGCCAGTAGCCAGCTAGCGGGGTTCACAGATACGCAGTATTTT
cdr3_aa: CASSQLAGFTDTQYF
v_call: TRBV19
j_call: TRBJ2-3
clone_size: NA
d_call: TRBD2

cdr3_nt: TGCGCCAGCAGTGTGGCGCGGGATACGCAGTATTTT
cdr3_aa: CASSVARDTQYF
v_call: TRBV10-2
j_call: TRBJ2-3
clone_size: NA
d_call: NA

cdr3_nt: TGTGCCAGCAGCAACCCAGACAGTCCCTACGGCTACACCTTC
cdr3_aa: CASSNPDSPYGYTF
v_call: TRBV5-6
j_call: TRBJ1-2
clone_size: NA
d_call: NA

cdr3_nt: TGTGCCAGCACCGAAGGAAGGAGCTCCTATAATTCACCCCTCCACTTT
cdr3_aa: CASTEGRSSYNSPLHF
v_call: TRBV2
j_call: TRBJ1-6
clone_size: NA
d_call: NA

cdr3_nt: TGCGCCAGCAGTTTAGCATCCGAGCAGTACTTC
cdr3_aa: CASSLASEQYF
v_call: TRBV10-2
j_call: TRBJ2-7
clone_size: NA
d_call: NA

cdr3_nt: TGTGCCAGCAGCCCACCCGACAGGAACACTGAAGCTTTCTTT
cdr3_aa: CASSPPDRNTEAFF
v_call: TRBV11-3
j_call: TRBJ1-1
clone_size: NA
d_call: NA

cdr3_nt: TGTGCCAGTAGTGGCAGGGGAATTTCACCCCTCCACTTT
cdr3_aa: CASSGRGISPLHF
v_call: TRBV19
j_call: TRBJ1-6
clone_size: few
d_call: NA

cdr3_nt: TGTGCCAGCAGTACCGGGGACATCTACGAGCAGTACTTC
cdr3_aa: CASSTGDIYEQYF
v_call: TRBV6-1
j_call: TRBJ2-7
clone_size: NA
d_call: NA

cdr3_nt: TGTGCCAGCAGTTATGAAGGGGTTTACACTGAAGCTTTCTTT
cdr3_aa: CASSYEGVYTEAFF
v_call: TRBV6-6
j_call: TRBJ1-1
clone_size: few
d_call: NA

cdr3_nt: TGTGCCAGTAGCCGGGGGGGGGCAAACACCGGGGAGCTGTTTTTT
cdr3_aa: CASSRGGANTGELFF
v_call: TRBV19
j_call: TRBJ2-2
clone_size: NA
d_call: TRBD2

cdr3_nt: TGTGCCAGCAGCCCGACTAGACTAAGCACAGATACGCAGTATTTT
cdr3_aa: CASSPTRLSTDTQYF
v_call: TRBV7-9
j_call: TRBJ2-3
clone_size: NA
d_call: NA

cdr3_nt: TGTGCCAGCAGTCGCGGAGATACGCAGTATTTT
cdr3_aa: CASSRGDTQYF
v_call: TRBV27
j_call: TRBJ2-3
clone_size: NA
d_call: NA

cdr3_nt: TGTGCCAGCAGCTCGACGGGACAGGGGAACAATGAGCAGTTCTTC
cdr3_aa: CASSSTGQGNNEQFF
v_call: TRBV11-1
j_call: TRBJ2-1
clone_size: once
d_call: TRBD1

cdr3_nt: TGCGCCAGCAGCTCGACAATCTCAGGGGGTGGTGAAAAACTGTTTTTT
cdr3_aa: CASSSTISGGGEKLFF
v_call: TRBV5-1
j_call: TRBJ1-4
clone_size: few
d_call: TRBD1

cdr3_nt: TGCGCCAGCAGCTTGAACCTGGCCACAGATACGCAGTATTTT
cdr3_aa: CASSLNLATDTQYF
v_call: TRBV5-1
j_call: TRBJ2-3
clone_size: NA
d_call: NA

cdr3_nt: TGCGCCAGCAGCTTTCGGGTAGGCGGGGGCGGAAGTTTTTCGAACACCGGGGAGCTGTTTTTT
cdr3_aa: CASSFRVGGGGSFSNTGELFF
v_call: TRBV5-1
j_call: TRBJ2-2
clone_size: NA
d_call: NA

cdr3_nt: TGTGCCAGCAGACCCCTACAGGTTTCTGGGGCCAACGTCCTGACTTTC
cdr3_aa: CASRPLQVSGANVLTF
v_call: TRBV2
j_call: TRBJ2-6
clone_size: NA
d_call: NA

cdr3_nt: TGTGCCAGCTCCAGGTTAAGCCAGCTCGTCGTTTTT
cdr3_aa: CASSRLSQLVVF
v_call: TRBV2
j_call: TRBJ1-4
clone_size: NA
d_call: NA

cdr3_nt: TGTGCCAGCAGCTTACACAGCTCTGGAAACACCATATATTTT
cdr3_aa: CASSLHSSGNTIYF
v_call: TRBV7-6
j_call: TRBJ1-3
clone_size: NA
d_call: NA

cdr3_nt: TGCGCCAGCAGCTTGGGGGACAGTGCGGGTGAGACCCAGTACTTC
cdr3_aa: CASSLGDSAGETQYF
v_call: TRBV5-1
j_call: TRBJ2-5
clone_size: few
d_call: TRBD1

cdr3_nt: TGTGCCTGGACTCGTAACTATGGCTACACCTTC
cdr3_aa: CAWTRNYGYTF
v_call: TRBV30
j_call: TRBJ1-2
clone_size: NA
d_call: NA

cdr3_nt: TGTGCTAGTGGTTTGGTGGTCGGGGGGCGCGGGCAGCCCCAGCATTTT
cdr3_aa: CASGLVVGGRGQPQHF
v_call: TRBV12-5
j_call: TRBJ1-5
clone_size: few
d_call: NA

cdr3_nt: TGTGCCAGCAGACACAGGGGAAGCTCCTACGAGCAGTACTTC
cdr3_aa: CASRHRGSSYEQYF
v_call: TRBV5-6
j_call: TRBJ2-7
clone_size: few
d_call: TRBD1

cdr3_nt: TGTGCCAGCGGATTAGGACAGGGGGCCGCAGATACGCAGTATTTT
cdr3_aa: CASGLGQGAADTQYF
v_call: TRBV27
j_call: TRBJ2-3
clone_size: NA
d_call: TRBD1

cdr3_nt: TGTGCCAGCAGCCAAAAGCCGACGGGATATAGCAATCAGCCCCAGCATTTT
cdr3_aa: CASSQKPTGYSNQPQHF
v_call: TRBV5-5
j_call: TRBJ1-5
clone_size: NA
d_call: NA

cdr3_nt: TGTGCCAGCAGTGATGGCAGGATGATCGAGACCCAGTACTTC
cdr3_aa: CASSDGRMIETQYF
v_call: TRBV2
j_call: TRBJ2-5
clone_size: NA
d_call: NA

cdr3_nt: TGTGCCAGCAGATACCAGGGAAGTCAGCCCCAGCATTTT
cdr3_aa: CASRYQGSQPQHF
v_call: TRBV6-1
j_call: TRBJ1-5
clone_size: once
d_call: NA

cdr3_nt: TGTGCCAGCAGCAAACTAGCGGGGCCATACAATGAGCAGTTCTTC
cdr3_aa: CASSKLAGPYNEQFF
v_call: TRBV7-2
j_call: TRBJ2-1
clone_size: NA
d_call: TRBD2

cdr3_nt: TGTTCCAGCAGCTTAGGTCTGGCGGGGGCGGACACTGAAGCTTTCTTT
cdr3_aa: CSSSLGLAGADTEAFF
v_call: TRBV7-9
j_call: TRBJ1-1
clone_size: NA
d_call: NA

cdr3_nt: TGTGCCAGCAGCCCTTCTTCGGGACTTGAAGCTTTCTTT
cdr3_aa: CASSPSSGLEAFF
v_call: TRBV7-2
j_call: TRBJ1-1
clone_size: NA
d_call: NA

cdr3_nt: TGTGCCAGCGGGGGGGCAGGGAGGGTTGGGTATGGCTACACCTTC
cdr3_aa: CASGGAGRVGYGYTF
v_call: TRBV6-5
j_call: TRBJ1-2
clone_size: NA
d_call: NA

cdr3_nt: TGTGCCAGCAGTCCCCGTGGGTGGCAGCCAGGCGGAAACACCATATATTTT
cdr3_aa: CASSPRGWQPGGNTIYF
v_call: TRBV28
j_call: TRBJ1-3
clone_size: few
d_call: NA

cdr3_nt: TGTGCCAGCAGCACCAGGACAGGGCTGATACAAGAGACCCAGTACTTC
cdr3_aa: CASSTRTGLIQETQYF
v_call: TRBV7-8
j_call: TRBJ2-5
clone_size: once
d_call: TRBD1

cdr3_nt: TGTGCCAGCAGTTTCGGTCGGTACAGCGGGGGTGGATTGGGAGAGACCCAGTACTTC
cdr3_aa: CASSFGRYSGGGLGETQYF
v_call: TRBV27
j_call: TRBJ2-5
clone_size: NA
d_call: TRBD2

cdr3_nt: TGTGCCAGCAATATCGAGGACCAAGAGACCCAGTACTTC
cdr3_aa: CASNIEDQETQYF
v_call: TRBV2
j_call: TRBJ2-5
clone_size: NA
d_call: NA

cdr3_nt: TGTGCCAGCTCACCCGGACATTCGAACTATGGCTACACCTTC
cdr3_aa: CASSPGHSNYGYTF
v_call: TRBV18
j_call: TRBJ1-2
clone_size: few
d_call: NA